The 9 T cell receptor beta chains listed next were all sequenced from one sample in a study of T cell changes during pregnancy in multiple sclerosis. TCRdb keeps only in-frame clones here, not all; method: immunoSEQ multiplex PCR. The data show approximately 24,000 clones, approximately 86% seen once. The input for sequencing was CD4+ T cells from peripheral blood mononuclear cells, taken in the second trimester of pregnancy. The receptors here all came from a female donor in good health, enrolled as a control in a pregnancy study.

The rearrangement joins TRBV2 to TRBJ2-7; 7 bases match TRBD1. Germline loops: CDR1 SNHLY, CDR2 FYNNEI. J gave up 2 bases and V 7 bases, and 8 bases lay outside the gene matches. The CDR3 totals 14 residues. In nucleotides, the CDR3 is TGTGCCAGCAAGGATGGACAGGCTACCTACGAGCAGTACTTC. This codes for CASKDGQATYEQYF. The complete variable domain, with remaining parts taken from reference TRBV2 and TRBJ2-7, reads EPEVTQTPSHQVTQMGQEVILRCVPISNHLYFYWYRQILGQKVEFLVSFYNNEISEKSEIFDDQFSVERPDGSNFTLKIRSTKLEDSAMYFCASKDGQATYEQYFGPGTRLTVT.

The V call is TRBV6-6, the J call TRBJ1-2, with no clear D. This CDR3 comprises 13 residues. CDR1 MNHNY and CDR2 SVGAGI come from the germline V gene (reference sequence). Trimming shortened V by 7 bases and J by 5 bases, and 14 bases separated the two germline ends. CDR3 coding DNA: TGTGCCAGCACGACCCTCCGGGATTATGGCTACACCTTC. Its translation is CASTTLRDYGYTF.

This chain links TRBV14 with TRBJ2-1; 11 bases align to TRBD2. In germline, CDR1 is SGHDN, CDR2 FVKESK. Trimming cost V 4 bases and J 2 bases; bases outside gene matches: 1. The CDR3 extends over 15 amino acids. The CDR3 loop reads CASSLTSGAYNEQFF. The CDR3 DNA is TGTGCCAGCAGCCTGACTAGCGGGGCCTACAATGAGCAGTTCTTC.

The J gene is TRBJ1-1, the V gene TRBV7-9; tentatively, D is TRBD1 (5 bases). The V gene lost 5 bases and the J gene lost 2 bases, with 27 bases spanning the gap. The germline gives CDR1 SEHNR, CDR2 FQNEAQ (reference sequence). This CDR3 is built from 19 residues. This chain's CDR3 is CASSVKAGTGGTINTEAFF. CDR3 DNA: TGTGCCAGCAGCGTCAAGGCGGGGACGGGGGGAACTATTAACACTGAAGCTTTCTTT.

The chain couples TRBV18 to TRBJ1-4, with D hard to call. The CDR3 extends over 17 amino acids. V dropped 6 bases and J dropped 0 bases, with 17 bases sitting between them. Germline V gene sequence: CDR1 KGHSH, CDR2 LQKENI. CDR3 in DNA: TGTGCCAGCTCCCTAGAATTGCAGTATGCAACTAATGAAAAACTGTTTTTT. It specifies CASSLELQYATNEKLFF.

The chain couples TRBV27 to TRBJ2-7; 9 bases are shared with TRBD2. The V gene's germline CDR1 is MNHEY and CDR2 SMNVEV (reference sequence). The CDR3 consists of 15 residues. Trimming removed 4 bases from V and 3 bases from J; junction bases left unmatched: 7. CDR3 bases: TGTGCCAGCAGTTCCATAGCGGGGGCCCGCTACGAGCAGTACTTC. It encodes CASSSIAGARYEQYF.

The genes are TRBV9 and TRBJ2-7, with D possibly matching TRBD2 (6 bases). V lost 0 bases to trimming and J lost 0 bases, with 13 bases between them. CDR3 size: 16 residues. Germline CDR1 and CDR2: SGDLS and YYNGEE. CDR3 sequence: CASSVGAGRSSYEQYF. Written as DNA, the CDR3 is TGTGCCAGCAGCGTAGGGGCGGGACGAAGCTCCTACGAGCAGTACTTC.

This chain joins TRBV6-1 and TRBJ2-3, with TRBD2 as a possible D gene (5 bases). Germline V CDR1 and CDR2: MNHNS, SASEGT. The V end lost 6 bases, the J end lost 0 bases, and 10 bases lay between the germline ends. CDR3 length: 14 amino acids. The CDR3 nucleotides are TGTGCCAGCAGCATAGGCGGGAGCACAGATACGCAGTATTTT. Translation gives CASSIGGSTDTQYF.

This chain uses TRBV7-9 with TRBJ1-3; D not certain. This CDR3 has 15 residues. Germline assignment: CDR1 SEHNR and CDR2 FQNEAQ (reference sequence). Trimming removed 5 bases at V and 1 base at J, with 12 bases between. CDR3 coding DNA: TGTGCCAGCAGCCGCCACCTTACTTCTGGAAACACCATATATTTT. It codes for CASSRHLTSGNTIYF.